This is a list of T cell receptor beta chains from one sample in a study of lymphopenia after photon versus proton radiotherapy. Profiled with immunoSEQ multiplex PCR; TCRdb holds only in-frame clones, not every one. The table has tens of thousands of clones, about 90% seen once; the top ten hold around 9%. The specimen was peripheral blood, collected from a patient treated with proton-based radiotherapy. The source is a woman aged 70-85 years with pancreatic cancer. Some clones in this sample may be carry-over from other donors' samples. Both conserved end residues are trimmed from each CDR3. The order of the fields is V gene, J gene, CDR3 protein.

V: TRBV30; J: TRBJ2-2; CDR3: AWSPRPGLAGAYGELF
V: TRBV2; J: TRBJ2-2; CDR3: ASSASSVPNTGELF
V: TRBV29-1; J: TRBJ2-1; CDR3: SVELAGSYNEQF
V: TRBV7-9; J: TRBJ2-3; CDR3: ASRTSGGPDTQY
V: TRBV18; J: TRBJ1-1; CDR3: ASSQGQRLNTEAF
V: TRBV30; J: TRBJ1-4; CDR3: AWVKPDKSNEKLF
V: TRBV11-2; J: TRBJ2-1; CDR3: ASSLRRGRGLYNEQF
V: TRBV7-2; J: -; CDR3: ASSLGEFEQY
V: TRBV7-9; J: TRBJ2-6; CDR3: ASSRDRGERGSGANVLT
V: TRBV2; J: TRBJ1-3; CDR3: ASSEGTGTGNTIY
V: TRBV6-5; J: TRBJ1-5; CDR3: ASSRDRDSNQPQH
V: TRBV6-5; J: TRBJ2-2; CDR3: ASSGWEGSIGELF